A selection of T cell receptor beta chains follows, all from one sample in a study of cytomegalovirus exposure and HLA in healthy donors. Measured with immunoSEQ multiplex PCR; TCRdb has only the in-frame clones, and not every one. The sample's table shows 65,000 to 85,000 clones. The sample comprised PBMCs. These receptors came from a female donor in good health and CMV-seropositive. Both conserved end residues are part of each CDR3. A D gene is named only where the DNA matches it firmly.

TRBV27,TRBJ2-1,TRBD2,TGTGCCAGCAGGGTAGCGGGAGGGGGTGAGCAGTTCTTC,CASRVAGGGEQFF
TRBV29-1,TRBJ2-7,.,TGCAGCGTTGAAGCGCAGGGCATTGCCTACGAGCAGTACTTC,CSVEAQGIAYEQYF
TRBV18,TRBJ2-6,.,TGTGCCAGCTCACCAGTGACAGGCTTCTCTGGGGCCAACGTCCTGACTTTC,CASSPVTGFSGANVLTF
TRBV9,TRBJ1-2,TRBD1,TGTGCCAGCACCACAGGGGGCAACTATGGCTACACCTTC,CASTTGGNYGYTF
TRBV27,TRBJ2-7,TRBD1,TGTGCCAGCAGTCTCCTGGGACAGGGGGGATACGAGCAGTACTTC,CASSLLGQGGYEQYF
TRBV20-1,TRBJ2-7,.,TGCAGTGCTAGAGACCCAGGGAAAGCGTACTTC,CSARDPGKAYF
TRBV9,TRBJ2-1,TRBD2,TGTGCCAGCAGCGTAGTATCTAGCGGGAGAGGCAATGAGCAGTTCTTC,CASSVVSSGRGNEQFF
TRBV5-1,TRBJ1-1,.,TGCGCCAGCAGCTTGGGGGCCACTGAAGCTTTCTTT,CASSLGATEAFF
TRBV7-8,TRBJ2-7,.,TGTGCCAGCAGCTTAGCGGCGGGGGCAGGTGGCTACGAGCAGTACTTC,CASSLAAGAGGYEQYF
TRBV30,TRBJ2-2,TRBD2,TGTGCCTGGAGTGTGACTAGCGGGGGGAGTTACACCGGGGAGCTGTTTTTT,CAWSVTSGGSYTGELFF
TRBV25-1,TRBJ1-3,.,TGTGCCAGCAGTGAGGGCGCCGGGACAAACTCTGGAAACACCATATATTTT,CASSEGAGTNSGNTIYF
TRBV29-1,TRBJ2-7,TRBD2,TGCAGCGTTGCTGTACCGGGACTAGCGGGAGACGAGCAGTACTTC,CSVAVPGLAGDEQYF
TRBV2,TRBJ1-4,.,TGTGCCAGCAGACAGGTGGATGAAAAACTGTTTTTT,CASRQVDEKLFF
TRBV7-6,TRBJ2-3,TRBD2,TGTGCCAGCAGCTTGGCTAGCGGGAGGGATACGCAGTATTTT,CASSLASGRDTQYF
TRBV30,TRBJ1-3,.,TGTGCCTGGAGCCTCGGGACTTTCTCTGGAAACACCATATATTTT,CAWSLGTFSGNTIYF
TRBV11-2,TRBJ2-7,TRBD2,TGTGCCAGCAGGGGGGCTAGCGGGAGCTCCTACGAGCAGTACTTC,CASRGASGSSYEQYF
TRBV6-1,TRBJ2-7,TRBD2,TGTGCCAGCAGTGGGACTAGCGGGAGCTACGAGCAGTACTTC,CASSGTSGSYEQYF
TRBV4-3,TRBJ2-7,TRBD1,TGCGCCAGCAGCCCCCGACAGGGTAGGCATGACGAGCAGTACTTC,CASSPRQGRHDEQYF
TRBV6-5,TRBJ2-1,.,TGTGCCAGCAGCCAGACAGAGAGCTCCTACAATGAGCAGTTCTTC,CASSQTESSYNEQFF
TRBV30,TRBJ2-7,.,TGTGCCTGGAGTGTCGGGGGCTACGAGCAGTACTTC,CAWSVGGYEQYF
TRBV18,TRBJ2-7,.,TGTGCCAGCTCACCATTAGAGGCTCTCGTTCACGAGCAGTACTTC,CASSPLEALVHEQYF
TRBV7-9,TRBJ2-5,TRBD2,TGTGCCAGCAGCTTAGGTCCGGGAGGGGGAGAGACCCAGTACTTC,CASSLGPGGGETQYF
TRBV6-1,TRBJ2-7,.,TGTGCCAGCAGTGAGTCTGGGAGACGATACGAGCAGTACTTC,CASSESGRRYEQYF
TRBV6-5,TRBJ2-5,.,TGTGCCAGCAGTTACACAGGGTCCCCCCAAGAGACCCAGTACTTC,CASSYTGSPQETQYF
TRBV29-1,TRBJ2-2,.,TGCAGCGGCCAGGGTGGTTTAACCGGGGAGCTGTTTTTT,CSGQGGLTGELFF
TRBV4-3,TRBJ1-1,.,TGCGCCAGCAGCGCCCGGCGGACAGCGAACACTGAAGCTTTCTTT,CASSARRTANTEAFF
TRBV5-1,TRBJ2-7,TRBD1,TGCGCCAGCAGCGGCGGACAGGGGGATTACGAGCAGTACTTC,CASSGGQGDYEQYF
TRBV4-1,TRBJ2-1,TRBD2,TGCGCCAGCAGCGTCGGCGGGAGGGACAATGAGCAGTTCTTC,CASSVGGRDNEQFF
TRBV7-9,TRBJ1-1,.,TGTGCCAGCAGCCCCCCCGGGTTGAACACTGAAGCTTTCTTT,CASSPPGLNTEAFF
TRBV30,TRBJ1-1,.,TGTGCCTGGAGTGTTTATCAGAATTCTTACACTGAAGCTTTCTTT,CAWSVYQNSYTEAFF
TRBV2,TRBJ2-3,TRBD2,TGTGCCAGCAGTGGTGGGACTAGCGGGATGGCCACAGATACGCAGTATTTT,CASSGGTSGMATDTQYF
TRBV7-2,TRBJ2-7,.,TGTGCCAGCAGCTTAGGAGGCAGCCCCTACGAGCAGTACTTC,CASSLGGSPYEQYF
TRBV4-1,TRBJ1-4,TRBD1,TGCGCCAGCAGCCAAGAGATGAACAGGGGTTTGACTAATGAAAAACTGTTTTTT,CASSQEMNRGLTNEKLFF
TRBV29-1,TRBJ2-7,TRBD1,TGCAGCGTATTCCCGACAGGGAAATCCTACGAGCAGTACTTC,CSVFPTGKSYEQYF
TRBV28,TRBJ1-1,.,TGTGCCACCAAAGTCGTCCGGGTTGGCACTGAAGCTTTCTTT,CATKVVRVGTEAFF
TRBV28,TRBJ2-7,TRBD1,TGTGCCAGCAGCCAAGACAGGGGATGGTACGAGCAGTACTTC,CASSQDRGWYEQYF
TRBV30,TRBJ1-1,.,TGTGCCTGGAGTGCGGGACACGAGAACACTGAAGCTTTCTTT,CAWSAGHENTEAFF
TRBV30,TRBJ1-1,.,TGTGCCTGGAGTTCGGGAGGAGCGAACACTGAAGCTTTCTTT,CAWSSGGANTEAFF
TRBV6-6,TRBJ1-3,.,TGTGCCAGCAGGGAGTCATCTGGAAACACCATATATTTT,CASRESSGNTIYF
TRBV30,TRBJ1-4,TRBD1,TGTGCCTGGAGTACTAACCAGGGGGCGGCTAATGAAAAACTGTTTTTT,CAWSTNQGAANEKLFF
TRBV19,TRBJ2-5,.,TGTGCCAGTAGTATGTCGTACAGTTACCAAGAGACCCAGTACTTC,CASSMSYSYQETQYF
TRBV18,TRBJ2-1,.,TGTGCCAGCTCACCATCCGATACTACATTCCTCAACTACAATGAGCAGTTCTTC,CASSPSDTTFLNYNEQFF